In this sample, the clone carrying this TCR beta chain turned up once. The antigen is undetermined. Researchers reported that TCR beta cDNA libraries carried unique molecular identifiers. T cells numbering about 0.9 to 11 million yielded a few hundred thousand cDNA molecules. A single record per CDR3 protein comes from TCRdb applying MiXCR to the PCR reads. The sample holds around 400,000 distinct CDR3 sequences, approximately 33% seen once. This CDR3 comprises 14 residues. The ends were cut back, 2 bases at V and 2 bases at J, with 7 bases in the middle. Germline CDR1 is MNHEY and CDR2 is SVGEGT. The data are from a study of post-analysis software for immune sequencing data. Overall study results and limits: In patients, five or six TRBV segments were more frequent than in controls, with TRBV5-6, TRBV5-1 and TRBV20-1 among them. The F measure placed samples prepared in the same batch into strongly shared clusters.

The sample comprised blood. The chain has TRBV6-2 or TRBV6-3 and TRBJ1-5; no reliable D call. This TCR derives from a girl aged 5-17 years with multiple sclerosis. The CDR3 DNA sequence: TGTGCCAGCAGTTACCGGGGAGGCAATCAGCCCCAGCATTTT. It specifies CASSYRGGNQPQHF.